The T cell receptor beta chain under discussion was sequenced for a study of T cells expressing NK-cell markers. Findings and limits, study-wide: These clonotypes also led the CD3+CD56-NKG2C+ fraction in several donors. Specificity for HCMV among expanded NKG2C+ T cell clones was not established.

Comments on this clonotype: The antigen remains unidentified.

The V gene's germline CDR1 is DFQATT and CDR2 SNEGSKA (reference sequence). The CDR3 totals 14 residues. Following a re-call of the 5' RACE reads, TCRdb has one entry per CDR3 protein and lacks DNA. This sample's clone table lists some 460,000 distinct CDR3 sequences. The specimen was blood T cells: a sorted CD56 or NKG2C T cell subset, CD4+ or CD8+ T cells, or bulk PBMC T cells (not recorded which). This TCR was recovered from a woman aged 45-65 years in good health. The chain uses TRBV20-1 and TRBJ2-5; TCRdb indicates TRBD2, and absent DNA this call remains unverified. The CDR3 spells CSAIRSSGRETQYF.